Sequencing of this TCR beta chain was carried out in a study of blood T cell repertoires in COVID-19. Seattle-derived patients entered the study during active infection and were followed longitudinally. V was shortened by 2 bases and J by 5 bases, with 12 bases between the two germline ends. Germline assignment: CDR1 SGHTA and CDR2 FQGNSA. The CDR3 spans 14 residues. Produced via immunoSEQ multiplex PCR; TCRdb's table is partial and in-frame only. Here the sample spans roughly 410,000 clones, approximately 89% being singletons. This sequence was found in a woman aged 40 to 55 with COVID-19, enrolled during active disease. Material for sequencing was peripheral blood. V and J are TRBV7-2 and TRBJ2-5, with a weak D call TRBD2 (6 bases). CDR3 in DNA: TGTGCCAGCAGCTTACGGCGGGACTCCGAGACCCAGTACTTC. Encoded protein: CASSLRRDSETQYF.